A selection of T cell receptor beta chains follows, all from one sample in a study of read filtering for tumor transcriptome and immune sequencing. TCRdb reanalysed the reads using MiXCR and keeps one entry per CDR3 protein. The table has some 120,000 distinct CDR3 sequences, 10% to 15% seen once. What was sequenced was a population of CD138-negative cells sorted from bone marrow. The origin of the receptors is a donor at least 40 years old with multiple myeloma. Both conserved end residues are part of each CDR3. The D gene is left open where the match is weak. Size is stated for part of the rows, as once, few or many counts, or as a class when the clone is expanded.

TRBV28	NA	TRBJ1-3	TRBD1	TGTGCCAGCAGTTCGGGACAGTGGGAGGGAAACACCATATATTTT	CASSSGQWEGNTIYF
TRBV5-1	NA	TRBJ1-1	NA	TGCGCCAGCAAATCCGGGGGCCAGCTGAACACTGAAGCTTTCTTT	CASKSGGQLNTEAFF
TRBV9	many	TRBJ2-1	TRBD2	TGTGCCAGCAGCGTAGGAGGACTAGCGGGAAACAATGAGCAGTTCTTC	CASSVGGLAGNNEQFF
TRBV12-3/TRBV12-4	many	TRBJ2-7	TRBD1	TGTGCCAGCAGGCCCGGGACAGCCTACGAGCAGTACTTC	CASRPGTAYEQYF
TRBV5-1	many	TRBJ2-3	NA	TGCGCCAGGGGTCAGAAGGCGGGCACAGATACGCAGTATTTT	CARGQKAGTDTQYF
TRBV6-5	many	TRBJ2-2	NA	TGTGCCAGCAGTATAGAGAACACCGGGGAGCTGTTTTTT	CASSIENTGELFF
TRBV7-2	few	TRBJ1-2	NA	TGTGCCAGCAGCTTCTCGAACTATGGCTACACCTTC	CASSFSNYGYTF
TRBV5-1	many	TRBJ2-3	TRBD2	TGCGCCAGCAGCACAACTTCGATAGCGGGTGGCGTCACAGATACGCAGTATTTT	CASSTTSIAGGVTDTQYF
TRBV12-3/TRBV12-4	many	TRBJ1-1	NA	TGTGCCAGCAGGACTTACTGGGCTGGTGAAGCTTTCTTT	CASRTYWAGEAFF
TRBV29-1	many	TRBJ2-4	NA	TGCAGCGTCGCGCCCCCGGGACGTCAAAACATTCAGTACTTC	CSVAPPGRQNIQYF
TRBV6-2/TRBV6-3	many	TRBJ2-2	NA	TGTGCCAGCTGCTGGGGAGCGAACACCGGGGAGCTGTTTTTT	CASCWGANTGELFF
TRBV6-6	many	TRBJ2-6	NA	TGTGCCAGCAGTTTAGGTAGGGCTGAAGGGGCCAACGTCCTGACTTTC	CASSLGRAEGANVLTF
TRBV20-1	many	TRBJ2-7	NA	TGCAGTGCTAGAGATCTTACTCCTTATGGCGGGAATCCAACCGAGCAGTACTTC	CSARDLTPYGGNPTEQYF
TRBV5-8	few	TRBJ1-1	NA	TGTGCCAGCAGGAGGAATAGGGGGGTCACTGAAGCTTTCTTT	CASRRNRGVTEAFF
TRBV7-2	many	TRBJ1-1	NA	TGTGCCAGCAGCTTAGTCGGCCGGGGGAACACTGAAGCTTTCTTT	CASSLVGRGNTEAFF
TRBV28	many	TRBJ2-7	TRBD2	TGTGCCAGCAGCCTCCCCGGGGGGACCTACGAGCAGTACTTC	CASSLPGGTYEQYF
TRBV5-4	NA	TRBJ2-7	TRBD1	TGTGCCAGCAGCTTTCAAGGGGGCGCCTACGAGCAGTACTTC	CASSFQGGAYEQYF
TRBV18	many	TRBJ2-7	TRBD1	TGTGCCAGCTCGACACAGGGGTCCTACGAGCAGTACTTC	CASSTQGSYEQYF